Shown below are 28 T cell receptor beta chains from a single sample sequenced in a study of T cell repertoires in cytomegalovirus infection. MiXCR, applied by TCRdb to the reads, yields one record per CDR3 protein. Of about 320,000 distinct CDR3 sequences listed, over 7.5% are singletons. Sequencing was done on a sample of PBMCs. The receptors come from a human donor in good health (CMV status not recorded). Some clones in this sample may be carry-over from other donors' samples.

Here the CDR3 DNA reads TGTGCCAGCCTGTCAGGGGCTTATCAGTTCTTC. This encodes CASLSGAYQFF. The chain is built from TRBV12-3 or TRBV12-4 and TRBJ2-1; D is possibly TRBD1 (6 bases). The CDR3 covers 11 residues. Trimming left V 8 bases short and J 13 bases short, with 15 bases between.

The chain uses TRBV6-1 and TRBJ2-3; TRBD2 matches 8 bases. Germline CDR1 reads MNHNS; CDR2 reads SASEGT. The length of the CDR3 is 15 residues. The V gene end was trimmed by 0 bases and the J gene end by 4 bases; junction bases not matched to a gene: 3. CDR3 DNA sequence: TGTGCCAGCAGTGAAGCTCGCGGGAGGCCAGATACGCAGTATTTT. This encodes CASSEARGRPDTQYF.

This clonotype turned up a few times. This chain's CDR3 is CASASGGLNTGELFF. CDR3 nucleotides: TGTGCCAGCGCTTCCGGCGGCCTGAACACCGGGGAGCTGTTTTTT. This chain joins TRBV6-4 and TRBJ2-2; D not resolved. From germline, CDR1 is MRHNA and CDR2 SNTAGT. The CDR3 is 15 residues long. The V end lost 8 bases, the J end lost 1 base, and 14 bases lay between the germline ends.

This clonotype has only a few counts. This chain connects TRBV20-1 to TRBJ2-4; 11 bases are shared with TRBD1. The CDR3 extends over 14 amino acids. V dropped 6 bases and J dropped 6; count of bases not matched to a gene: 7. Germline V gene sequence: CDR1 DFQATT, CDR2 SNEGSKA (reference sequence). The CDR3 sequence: CSARGQGGGNIQYF. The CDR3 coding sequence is TGCAGTGCCAGGGGACAGGGGGGCGGAAACATTCAGTACTTC.

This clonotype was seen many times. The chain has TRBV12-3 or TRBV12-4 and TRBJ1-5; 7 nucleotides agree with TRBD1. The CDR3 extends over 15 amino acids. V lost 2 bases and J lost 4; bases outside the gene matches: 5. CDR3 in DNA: TGTGCCAGCAGTTTACCGGGACAGCCAAATCAGCCCCAGCATTTT. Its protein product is CASSLPGQPNQPQHF.

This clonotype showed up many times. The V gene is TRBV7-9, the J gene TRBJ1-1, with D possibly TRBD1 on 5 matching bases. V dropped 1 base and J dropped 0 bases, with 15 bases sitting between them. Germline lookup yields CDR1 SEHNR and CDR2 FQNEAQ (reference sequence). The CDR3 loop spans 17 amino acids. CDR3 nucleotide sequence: TGTGCCAGCAGCTTAGTGGCACACCGGGGGATGAACACTGAAGCTTTCTTT. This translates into CASSLVAHRGMNTEAFF.

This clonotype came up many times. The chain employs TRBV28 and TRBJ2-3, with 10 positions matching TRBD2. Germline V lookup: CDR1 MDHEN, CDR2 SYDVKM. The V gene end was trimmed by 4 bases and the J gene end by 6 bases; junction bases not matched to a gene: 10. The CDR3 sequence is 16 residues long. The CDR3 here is CASSSSSGGKRDTQYF. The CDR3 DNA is TGTGCCAGCAGTTCGTCTAGCGGGGGCAAGAGGGATACGCAGTATTTT.

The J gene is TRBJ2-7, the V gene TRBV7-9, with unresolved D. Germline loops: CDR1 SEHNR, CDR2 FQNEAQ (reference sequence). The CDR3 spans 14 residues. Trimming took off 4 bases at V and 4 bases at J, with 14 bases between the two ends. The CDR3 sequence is CASSSQTSGYEQYF. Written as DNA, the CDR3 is TGTGCCAGCAGCTCCCAGACGAGTGGTTACGAGCAGTACTTC.

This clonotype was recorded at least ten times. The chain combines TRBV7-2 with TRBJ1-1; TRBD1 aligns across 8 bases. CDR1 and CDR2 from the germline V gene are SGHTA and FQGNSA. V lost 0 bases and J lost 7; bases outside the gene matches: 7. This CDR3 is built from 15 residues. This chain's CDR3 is CASSLAPGQGDEAFF. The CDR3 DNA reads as TGTGCCAGCAGCTTAGCCCCAGGACAGGGAGATGAAGCTTTCTTT.

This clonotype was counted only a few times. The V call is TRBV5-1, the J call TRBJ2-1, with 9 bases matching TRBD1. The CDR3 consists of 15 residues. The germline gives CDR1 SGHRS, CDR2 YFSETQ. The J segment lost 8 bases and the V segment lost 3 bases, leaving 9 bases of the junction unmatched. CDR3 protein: CASSSSGTGLDEQFF. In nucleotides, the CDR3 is TGCGCCAGCAGCTCCTCCGGGACAGGGTTGGATGAGCAGTTCTTC.

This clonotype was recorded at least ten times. The CDR3 bases are TGCGCCAGCAGCCGAGATCGGGTGGGTCAGGCGGTGGAAGGGGCCAACGTCCTGACTTTC. This codes for CASSRDRVGQAVEGANVLTF. The J gene is TRBJ2-6, the V gene TRBV4-1; no firm D call. Trimming removed 4 bases at V and 4 bases at J, with 26 bases between. The CDR3 length is 20 residues. Germline CDR1 MGHRA, CDR2 YSYEKL.

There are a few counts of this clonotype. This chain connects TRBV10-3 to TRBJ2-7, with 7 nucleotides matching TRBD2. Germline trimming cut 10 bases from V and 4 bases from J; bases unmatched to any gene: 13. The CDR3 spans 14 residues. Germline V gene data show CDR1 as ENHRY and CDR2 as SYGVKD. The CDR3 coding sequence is TGTGCCACTATTGGGGGAGGGAGCATATACGAGCAGTACTTC. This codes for CATIGGGSIYEQYF.

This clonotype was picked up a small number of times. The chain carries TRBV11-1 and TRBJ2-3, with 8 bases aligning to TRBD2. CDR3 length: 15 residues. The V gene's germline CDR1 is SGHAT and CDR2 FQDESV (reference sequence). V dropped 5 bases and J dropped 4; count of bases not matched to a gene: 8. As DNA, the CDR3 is TGTGCCAGCAGCACTCGGGAGGGGTTAGCAGATACGCAGTATTTT. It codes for CASSTREGLADTQYF.

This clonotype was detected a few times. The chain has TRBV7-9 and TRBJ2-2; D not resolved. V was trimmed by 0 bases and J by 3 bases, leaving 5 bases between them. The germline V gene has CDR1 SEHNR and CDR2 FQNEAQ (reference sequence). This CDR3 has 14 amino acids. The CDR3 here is CASSLATYTGELFF. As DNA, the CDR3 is TGTGCCAGCAGCTTAGCTACCTACACCGGGGAGCTGTTTTTT.

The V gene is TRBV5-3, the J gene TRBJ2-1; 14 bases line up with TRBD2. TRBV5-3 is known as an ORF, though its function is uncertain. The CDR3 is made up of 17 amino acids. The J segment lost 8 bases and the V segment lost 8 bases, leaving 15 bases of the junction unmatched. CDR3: CASSPRTSGRNFDEQFF. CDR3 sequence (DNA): TGTGCCAGCAGCCCAAGGACTAGCGGGAGGAATTTTGATGAGCAGTTCTTC.

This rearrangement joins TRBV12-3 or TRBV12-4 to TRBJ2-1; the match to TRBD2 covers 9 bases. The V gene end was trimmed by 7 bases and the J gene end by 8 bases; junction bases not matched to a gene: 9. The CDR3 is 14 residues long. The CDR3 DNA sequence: TGTGCCAGCATAACCGCGGGGGGGCATCATGAGCAGTTCTTC. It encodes CASITAGGHHEQFF.

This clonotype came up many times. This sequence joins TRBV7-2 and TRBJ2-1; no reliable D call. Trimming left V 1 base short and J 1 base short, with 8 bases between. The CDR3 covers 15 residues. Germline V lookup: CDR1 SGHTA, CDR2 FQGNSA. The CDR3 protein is CASSLEIVSYNEQFF. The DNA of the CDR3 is TGTGCCAGCAGCTTAGAGATAGTTTCCTACAATGAGCAGTTCTTC.

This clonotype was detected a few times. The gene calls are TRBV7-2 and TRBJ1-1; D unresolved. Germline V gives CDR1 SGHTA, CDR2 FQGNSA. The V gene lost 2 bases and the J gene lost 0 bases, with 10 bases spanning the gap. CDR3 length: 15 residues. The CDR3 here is CASSLNPTVNTEAFF. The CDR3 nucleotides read TGTGCCAGCAGCTTAAACCCCACTGTGAACACTGAAGCTTTCTTT.

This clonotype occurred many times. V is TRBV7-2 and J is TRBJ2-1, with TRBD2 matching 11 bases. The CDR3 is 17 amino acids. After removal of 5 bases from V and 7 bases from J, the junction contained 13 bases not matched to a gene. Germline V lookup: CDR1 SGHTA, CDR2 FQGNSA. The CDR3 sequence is CASSVSVLAGDRNEQFF. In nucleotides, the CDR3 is TGTGCCAGCAGCGTCAGCGTACTAGCGGGAGATCGGAATGAGCAGTTCTTC.

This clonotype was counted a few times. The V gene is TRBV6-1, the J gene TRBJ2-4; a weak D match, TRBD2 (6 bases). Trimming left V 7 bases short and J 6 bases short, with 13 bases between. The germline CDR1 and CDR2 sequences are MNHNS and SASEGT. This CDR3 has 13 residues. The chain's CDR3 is CASTEPGLNIQYF. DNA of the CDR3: TGTGCCAGCACCGAGCCGGGACTAAACATTCAGTACTTC.

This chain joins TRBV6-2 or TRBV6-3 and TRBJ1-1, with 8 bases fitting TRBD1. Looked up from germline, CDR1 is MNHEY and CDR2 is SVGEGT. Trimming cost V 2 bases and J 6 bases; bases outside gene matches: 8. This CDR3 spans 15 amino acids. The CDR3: CASSYSGRGPAEAFF. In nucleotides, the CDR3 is TGTGCCAGCAGTTACAGTGGCAGGGGGCCGGCTGAAGCTTTCTTT.

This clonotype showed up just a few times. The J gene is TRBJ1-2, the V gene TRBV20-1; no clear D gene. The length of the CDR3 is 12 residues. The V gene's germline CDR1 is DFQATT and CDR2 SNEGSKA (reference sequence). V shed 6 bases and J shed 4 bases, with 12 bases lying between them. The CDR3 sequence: CSARDQGYGYTF. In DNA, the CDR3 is TGCAGTGCCCGAGATCAAGGCTATGGCTACACCTTC.

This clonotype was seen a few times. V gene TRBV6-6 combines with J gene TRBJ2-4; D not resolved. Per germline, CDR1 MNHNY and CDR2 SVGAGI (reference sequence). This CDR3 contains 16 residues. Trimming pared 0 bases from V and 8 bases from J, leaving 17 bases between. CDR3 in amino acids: CASSYSQELVRYIQYF. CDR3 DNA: TGTGCCAGCAGTTACTCGCAGGAATTGGTGAGATACATTCAGTACTTC.

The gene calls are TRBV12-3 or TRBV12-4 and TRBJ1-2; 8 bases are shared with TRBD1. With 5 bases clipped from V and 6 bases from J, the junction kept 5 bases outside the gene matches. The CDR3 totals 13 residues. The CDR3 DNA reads TGTGCCAGCAGTCCCAGGGGGCGGGATGGCTACACCTTC. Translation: CASSPRGRDGYTF.

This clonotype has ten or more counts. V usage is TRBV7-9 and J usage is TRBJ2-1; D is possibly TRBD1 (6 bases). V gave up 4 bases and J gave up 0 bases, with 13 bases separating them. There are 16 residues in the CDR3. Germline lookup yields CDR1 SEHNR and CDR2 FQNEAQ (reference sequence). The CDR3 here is CASSSIQGSSYNEQFF. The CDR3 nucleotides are TGTGCCAGCAGCTCGATACAGGGAAGCTCCTACAATGAGCAGTTCTTC.

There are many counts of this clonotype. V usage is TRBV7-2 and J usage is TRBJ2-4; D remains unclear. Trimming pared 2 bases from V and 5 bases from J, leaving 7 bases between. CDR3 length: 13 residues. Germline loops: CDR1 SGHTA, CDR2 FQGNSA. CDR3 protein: CASSLSTQNIQYF. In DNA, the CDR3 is TGTGCCAGCAGCTTAAGTACCCAAAACATTCAGTACTTC.

The DNA of the CDR3 is TGTGCCAGCAGCTCCGACAGGGGGCTAGAAAACACTGAAGCTTTCTTT. This translates into CASSSDRGLENTEAFF. The V call is TRBV4-2, the J call TRBJ1-1, with 10 positions matching TRBD1. Germline trimming cut 5 bases from V and 2 bases from J; bases unmatched to any gene: 8. The germline V gene has CDR1 LGHNA and CDR2 YNFKEQ. The CDR3 runs 16 residues.

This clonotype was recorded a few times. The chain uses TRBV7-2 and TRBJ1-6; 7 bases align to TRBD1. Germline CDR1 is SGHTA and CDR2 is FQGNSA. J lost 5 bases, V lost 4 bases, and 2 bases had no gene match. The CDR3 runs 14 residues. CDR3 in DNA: TGTGCCAGCAGCTGGGGACAGAATAATTCACCCCTCCACTTT. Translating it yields CASSWGQNNSPLHF.